A selection of T cell receptor beta chains follows, all from one sample in a study of T-cell reconstitution after alpha-beta-depleted transplantation in children. TCRdb itself ran the PCR reads through MiXCR, one entry per CDR3 protein. The table records around 700,000 distinct CDR3 sequences, roughly 14% of them present only once. The sequencing here drew on PBMCs, taken before TCRalphabeta/CD19-depleted stem cell transplant. All receptors derive from a girl aged 2 to 10 with congenital amegakaryocytic thrombocytopenia, due to receive a stem cell transplant. CDR3s include the opening cysteine and the closing phenylalanine or tryptophan. Fields, in order: clone size, D gene, V gene, J gene, CDR3 protein, CDR3 DNA. A D gene is named only where the DNA matches it firmly. Clone size is given for some rows only: seen once, a few or many times, or a class if the clone is expanded.

clone_size: few
d_call: NA
v_call: TRBV7-8
j_call: TRBJ1-1
cdr3_aa: CASSLERALEAFF
cdr3_nt: TGTGCCAGCAGCTTAGAGAGGGCGTTGGAAGCTTTCTTT

clone_size: NA
d_call: NA
v_call: TRBV7-9
j_call: TRBJ2-2
cdr3_aa: CASSPSRSGELFF
cdr3_nt: TGTGCCAGCAGCCCCTCTAGATCCGGGGAGCTGTTTTTT

clone_size: NA
d_call: TRBD2
v_call: TRBV12-3/TRBV12-4
j_call: TRBJ2-2
cdr3_aa: CASSVQLAPNTGELFF
cdr3_nt: TGTGCCAGCAGCGTTCAACTAGCGCCGAACACCGGGGAGCTGTTTTTT

clone_size: few
d_call: NA
v_call: TRBV7-6
j_call: TRBJ2-7
cdr3_aa: CASSLVAGLGYEQYF
cdr3_nt: TGTGCCAGCAGCTTAGTGGCAGGCTTAGGGTACGAGCAGTACTTC

clone_size: few
d_call: NA
v_call: TRBV5-1
j_call: TRBJ2-2
cdr3_aa: CASGTQGSGELFF
cdr3_nt: TGCGCCAGCGGCACTCAGGGGTCCGGGGAGCTGTTTTTT

clone_size: many
d_call: NA
v_call: TRBV3-1
j_call: TRBJ2-3
cdr3_aa: CASSQAGVTDTQYF
cdr3_nt: TGTGCCAGCAGCCAAGCGGGCGTCACAGATACGCAGTATTTT

clone_size: NA
d_call: NA
v_call: TRBV2
j_call: TRBJ1-1
cdr3_aa: CAGNWYSLEAFF
cdr3_nt: TGTGCCGGCAATTGGTACAGTCTTGAAGCTTTCTTT

clone_size: many
d_call: NA
v_call: TRBV27
j_call: TRBJ2-7
cdr3_aa: CASSTGAYEQYF
cdr3_nt: TGTGCCAGCAGTACCGGGGCCTACGAGCAGTACTTC

clone_size: NA
d_call: NA
v_call: TRBV5-1
j_call: TRBJ2-3
cdr3_aa: CASSLVRSAQYF
cdr3_nt: TGCGCCAGCAGCTTGGTTCGGTCGGCACAGTATTTT

clone_size: few
d_call: NA
v_call: TRBV3-1
j_call: TRBJ2-1
cdr3_aa: CASSHLGFELF
cdr3_nt: TGTGCCAGCAGCCACCTAGGTTTTGAGCTCTTC

clone_size: NA
d_call: NA
v_call: TRBV20-1
j_call: TRBJ1-2
cdr3_aa: CSARGVREEGSNYGYTF
cdr3_nt: TGCAGTGCTAGAGGGGTCAGGGAAGAGGGATCTAACTATGGCTACACCTTC

clone_size: many
d_call: NA
v_call: TRBV6-5
j_call: TRBJ2-3
cdr3_aa: CASSYSHISSTDTQYF
cdr3_nt: TGTGCCAGCAGTTACTCCCACATCTCTAGCACAGATACGCAGTATTTT

clone_size: many
d_call: NA
v_call: TRBV5-6
j_call: TRBJ1-1
cdr3_aa: CASSLGEVNTEAFF
cdr3_nt: TGTGCCAGCAGCTTGGGCGAAGTGAACACTGAAGCTTTCTTT

clone_size: NA
d_call: NA
v_call: TRBV7-8
j_call: TRBJ2-7
cdr3_aa: CASSPLGGEYEQYF
cdr3_nt: TGTGCCAGCAGCCCCCTTGGGGGAGAGTACGAGCAGTACTTC

clone_size: many
d_call: NA
v_call: TRBV24-1
j_call: TRBJ2-7
cdr3_aa: CATRGDSYEQYF
cdr3_nt: TGTGCCACCCGTGGGGACTCCTACGAGCAGTACTTC